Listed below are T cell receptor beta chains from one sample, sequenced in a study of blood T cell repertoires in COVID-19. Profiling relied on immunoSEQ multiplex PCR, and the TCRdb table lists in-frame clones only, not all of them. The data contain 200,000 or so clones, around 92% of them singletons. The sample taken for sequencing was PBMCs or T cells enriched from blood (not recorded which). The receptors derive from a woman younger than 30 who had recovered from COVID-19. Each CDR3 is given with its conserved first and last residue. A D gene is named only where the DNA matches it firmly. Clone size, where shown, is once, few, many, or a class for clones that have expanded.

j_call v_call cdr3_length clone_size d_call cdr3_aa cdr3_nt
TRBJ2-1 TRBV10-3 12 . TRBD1 CAITRRGNEQFF TGTGCCATCACCCGCAGGGGGAATGAGCAGTTCTTC
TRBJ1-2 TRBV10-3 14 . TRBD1 CAISGGQDFYGYTF TGTGCCATCAGCGGGGGACAGGACTTTTATGGCTACACCTTC
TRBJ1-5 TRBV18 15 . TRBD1 CASSPKGTANQPQHF TGTGCCAGCTCACCAAAAGGGACAGCAAATCAGCCCCAGCATTTT
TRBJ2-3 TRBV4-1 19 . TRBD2 CASSQGTTPRGASTDTQYF TGCGCCAGCAGCCAAGGGACTACCCCGCGGGGGGCATCCACAGATACGCAGTATTTT
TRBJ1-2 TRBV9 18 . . CASSDETTGTHSNYGYTF TGTGCCAGCAGCGACGAAACAACCGGGACACACTCTAACTATGGCTACACCTTC
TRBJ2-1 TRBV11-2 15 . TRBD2 CASSPGTSGLWEQFF TGTGCCAGCAGCCCAGGGACTAGCGGGTTGTGGGAGCAGTTCTTC
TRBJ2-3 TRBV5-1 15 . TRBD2 CASSGRTSGTDTQYF TGCGCCAGCAGCGGCCGGACTAGCGGGACAGATACGCAGTATTTT
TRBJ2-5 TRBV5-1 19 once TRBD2 CASSTPGLAGGPSQETQYF TGCGCCAGCAGCACCCCCGGACTAGCGGGGGGGCCCTCCCAAGAGACCCAGTACTTC
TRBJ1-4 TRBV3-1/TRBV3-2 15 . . CASSSGRGRLEKLFF TGTGCCAGCAGCTCCGGACGGGGTCGACTTGAAAAACTGTTTTTT
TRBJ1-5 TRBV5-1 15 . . CASSLGTDQGQPQHF TGCGCCAGCAGCTTGGGGACAGACCAGGGTCAGCCCCAGCATTTT
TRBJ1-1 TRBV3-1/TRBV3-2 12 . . CASSRGRTEAFF TGTGCCAGCAGCCGTGGCAGGACTGAAGCTTTCTTT
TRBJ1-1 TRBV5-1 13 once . CASSLQGGTEAFF TGCGCCAGCAGCTTACAGGGTGGCACTGAAGCTTTCTTT
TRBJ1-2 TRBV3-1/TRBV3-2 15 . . CASSQEDSTSYGYTF TGTGCCAGCAGCCAAGAGGATTCTACTAGCTATGGCTACACCTTC
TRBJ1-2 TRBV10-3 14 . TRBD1 CAIRGQGANYGYTF TGTGCCATCAGAGGACAGGGAGCTAACTATGGCTACACCTTC
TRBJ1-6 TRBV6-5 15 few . CASSYSIEPISPLHF TGTGCCAGCAGTTACTCGATTGAGCCTATATCACCCCTCCACTTT
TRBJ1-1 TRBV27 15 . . CASSLSRGVNTEAFF TGTGCCAGCAGTTTATCACGCGGGGTGAACACTGAAGCTTTCTTT
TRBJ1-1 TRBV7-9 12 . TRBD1 CASSVQGNEAFF TGTGCCAGCAGCGTACAGGGGAATGAAGCTTTCTTT
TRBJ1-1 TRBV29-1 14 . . CSVNPDRVNTEAFF TGCAGCGTAAACCCGGACAGAGTAAACACTGAAGCTTTCTTT
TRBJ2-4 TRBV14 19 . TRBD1 CASSQEAFGQGIAKNIQYF TGTGCCAGCAGCCAAGAGGCCTTTGGACAGGGGATAGCCAAAAACATTCAGTACTTC
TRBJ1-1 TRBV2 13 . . CASKSLMNTEAFF TGTGCCAGCAAGAGCCTTATGAACACTGAAGCTTTCTTT
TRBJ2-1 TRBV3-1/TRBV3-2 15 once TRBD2 CASSQLRGGFIEQFF TGTGCCAGCAGCCAATTACGGGGGGGCTTCATTGAGCAGTTCTTC
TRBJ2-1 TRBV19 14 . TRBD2 CASRRASGYNEQFF TGTGCCAGTAGGAGGGCTAGCGGCTACAATGAGCAGTTCTTC
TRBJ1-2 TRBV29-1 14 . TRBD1 CSVEDRVVSGGYTF TGCAGCGTTGAGGACAGGGTCGTGTCGGGTGGCTACACCTTC
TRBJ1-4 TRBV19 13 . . CASSKAGPHGLFF TGTGCCAGTAGTAAGGCAGGCCCTCACGGACTGTTTTTT
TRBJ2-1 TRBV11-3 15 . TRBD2 CASRDSRTSANEQFF TGTGCCAGCAGAGACAGTCGTACTAGCGCCAATGAGCAGTTCTTC
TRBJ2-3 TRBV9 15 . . CASSVGGWSTDTQYF TGTGCCAGCAGCGTAGGTGGCTGGAGCACAGATACGCAGTATTTT
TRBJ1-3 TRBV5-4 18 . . CASSLVGVGAVSGNTIYF TGTGCCAGCAGCTTGGTCGGTGTAGGGGCCGTCTCTGGAAACACCATATATTTT
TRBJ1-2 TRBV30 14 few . CAWSPTRQGNGNTF TGTGCCTGGAGTCCCACGAGGCAGGGGAATGGGAACACCTTC